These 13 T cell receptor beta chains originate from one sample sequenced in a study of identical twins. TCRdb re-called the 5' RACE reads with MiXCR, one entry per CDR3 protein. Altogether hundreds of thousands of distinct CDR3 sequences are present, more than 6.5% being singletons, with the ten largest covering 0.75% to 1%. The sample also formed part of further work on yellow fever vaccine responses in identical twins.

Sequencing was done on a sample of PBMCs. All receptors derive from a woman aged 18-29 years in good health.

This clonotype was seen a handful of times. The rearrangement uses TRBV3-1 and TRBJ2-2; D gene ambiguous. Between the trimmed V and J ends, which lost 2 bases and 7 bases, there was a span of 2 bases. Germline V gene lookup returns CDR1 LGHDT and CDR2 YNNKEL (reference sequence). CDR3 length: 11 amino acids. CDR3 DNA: TGTGCCAGCAGCCAAATCGGGGAGCTGTTTTTT. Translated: CASSQIGELFF.

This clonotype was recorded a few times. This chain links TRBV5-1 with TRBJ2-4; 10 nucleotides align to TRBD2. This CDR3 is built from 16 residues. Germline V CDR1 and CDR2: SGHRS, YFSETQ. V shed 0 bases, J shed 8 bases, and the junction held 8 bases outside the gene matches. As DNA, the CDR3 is TGCGCCAGCAGCTTGGGCGAGCGGGGGGGCCGGGACATTCAGTACTTC. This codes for CASSLGERGGRDIQYF.

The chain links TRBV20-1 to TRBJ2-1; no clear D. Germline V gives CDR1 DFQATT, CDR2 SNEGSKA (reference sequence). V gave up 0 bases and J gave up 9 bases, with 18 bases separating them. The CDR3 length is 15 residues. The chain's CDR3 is CSARDQEVWFGEQFF. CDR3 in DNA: TGCAGTGCTAGAGATCAGGAAGTGTGGTTTGGTGAGCAGTTCTTC.

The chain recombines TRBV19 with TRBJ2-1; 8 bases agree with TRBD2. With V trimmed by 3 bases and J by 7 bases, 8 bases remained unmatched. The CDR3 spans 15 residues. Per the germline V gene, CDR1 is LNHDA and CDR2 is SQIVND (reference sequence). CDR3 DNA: TGTGCCAGTAGTATGGCTAGCGGGCCTCATAATGAGCAGTTCTTC. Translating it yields CASSMASGPHNEQFF.

This CDR3 is CASSPPPAGDTQYF. The CDR3 region has the DNA TGTGCCAGCAGCCCCCCTCCGGCCGGAGATACGCAGTATTTT. The chain recombines TRBV11-2 with TRBJ2-3; D is undetermined. V was shortened by 5 bases and J by 5 bases, with 14 bases between the two germline ends. The CDR3 is 14 amino acids. The V gene's germline CDR1 is SGHAT and CDR2 FQNNGV.

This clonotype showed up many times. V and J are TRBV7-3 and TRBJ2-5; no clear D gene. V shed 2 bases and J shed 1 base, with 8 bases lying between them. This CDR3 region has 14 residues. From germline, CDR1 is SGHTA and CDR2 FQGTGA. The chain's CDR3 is CASSLVASQETQYF. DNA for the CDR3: TGTGCCAGCAGCTTAGTGGCTAGCCAAGAGACCCAGTACTTC.

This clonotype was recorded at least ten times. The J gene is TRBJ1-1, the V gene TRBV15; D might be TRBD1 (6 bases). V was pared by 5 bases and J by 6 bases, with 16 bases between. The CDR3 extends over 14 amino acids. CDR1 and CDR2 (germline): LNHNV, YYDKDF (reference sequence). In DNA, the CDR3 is TGTGCCACCAGCCCCCGGGGGGGGGCGGCTGAAGCTTTCTTT. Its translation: CATSPRGGAAEAFF.

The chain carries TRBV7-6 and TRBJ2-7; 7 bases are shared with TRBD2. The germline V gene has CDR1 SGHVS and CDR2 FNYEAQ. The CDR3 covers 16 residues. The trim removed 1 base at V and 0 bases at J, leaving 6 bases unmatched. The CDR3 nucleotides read TGTGCCAGCAGCTTAGACGTTGGCGGGAGCTCCTACGAGCAGTACTTC. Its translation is CASSLDVGGSSYEQYF.

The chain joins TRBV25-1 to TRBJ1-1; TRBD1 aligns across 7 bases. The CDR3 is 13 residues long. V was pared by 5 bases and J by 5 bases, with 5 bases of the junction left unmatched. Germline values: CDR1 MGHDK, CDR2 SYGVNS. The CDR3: CASSRTGGTEAFF. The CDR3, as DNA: TGTGCCAGCAGTAGGACAGGCGGGACTGAAGCTTTCTTT.

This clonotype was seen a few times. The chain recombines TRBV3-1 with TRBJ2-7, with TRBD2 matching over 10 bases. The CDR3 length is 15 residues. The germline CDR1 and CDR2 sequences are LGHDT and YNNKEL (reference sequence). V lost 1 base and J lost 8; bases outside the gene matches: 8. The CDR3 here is CASSQVLAGDLKQYF. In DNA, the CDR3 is TGTGCCAGCAGCCAAGTTCTAGCGGGGGACCTAAAGCAGTACTTC.

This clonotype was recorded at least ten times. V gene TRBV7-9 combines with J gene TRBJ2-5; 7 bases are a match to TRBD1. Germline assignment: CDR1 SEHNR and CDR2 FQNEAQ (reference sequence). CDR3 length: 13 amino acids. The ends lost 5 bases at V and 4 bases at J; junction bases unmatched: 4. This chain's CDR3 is CASSQQGRETQYF. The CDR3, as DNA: TGTGCCAGCAGCCAACAGGGGAGAGAGACCCAGTACTTC.

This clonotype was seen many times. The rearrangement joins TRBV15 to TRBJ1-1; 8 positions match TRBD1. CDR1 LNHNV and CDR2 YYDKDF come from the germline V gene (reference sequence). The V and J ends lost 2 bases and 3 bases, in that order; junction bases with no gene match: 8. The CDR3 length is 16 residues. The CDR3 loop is CATSRRDRFEDTEAFF. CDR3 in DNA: TGTGCCACCAGCAGACGGGACAGGTTCGAAGACACTGAAGCTTTCTTT.

The CDR3 loop reads CSATAGAEDNEQFF. The CDR3, as DNA: TGCAGTGCTACAGCGGGGGCCGAGGACAATGAGCAGTTCTTC. V usage is TRBV20-1 and J usage is TRBJ2-1; 8 bases are a match to TRBD2. This CDR3 is 14 amino acids long. Germline V lookup: CDR1 DFQATT, CDR2 SNEGSKA (reference sequence). With 4 bases clipped from V and 5 bases from J, the junction kept 7 bases outside the gene matches.